These 6 T cell receptor beta chains came from one sample sequenced in a study of technical replicates of blood from several donors. Profiling relied on immunoSEQ multiplex PCR, and the TCRdb table lists in-frame clones only, not all of them. The sample records roughly 79,000 clones, 90% to 95% being singletons. Sequencing was carried out using T cells isolated from PBMCs. These receptors were taken from a human donor in good health. Some clones in this sample may be carry-over from other donors' samples.

The rearrangement joins TRBV4-1 to TRBJ2-3, with 9 bases aligning to TRBD1. This CDR3 comprises 16 residues. J lost 2 bases, V lost 3 bases, and 6 bases had no gene match. CDR1 is MGHRA, CDR2 YSYEKL, per germline. CDR3 DNA: TGCGCCAGCAGCCAGACCGGGACAGGGTTCACAGATACGCAGTATTTT. This codes for CASSQTGTGFTDTQYF.

The gene calls are TRBV12-5 and TRBJ1-5; D is unclear. The germline gives CDR1 LGHNT, CDR2 FRNRAP. Trimming took off 2 bases at V and 3 bases at J, with 14 bases between the two ends. The length of the CDR3 is 16 residues. The CDR3 sequence: CASGLSTELYNQPQHF. CDR3 bases: TGTGCTAGTGGTTTGTCCACAGAACTCTACAATCAGCCCCAGCATTTT.

This chain connects TRBV7-9 to TRBJ2-7; D is unclear. V was pared by 5 bases and J by 3 bases, with 5 bases between. CDR3 length: 11 residues. The germline gives CDR1 SEHNR, CDR2 FQNEAQ (reference sequence). CDR3 loop: CASSLRYEQYF. The CDR3 bases are TGTGCCAGCAGCCTCCGCTACGAGCAGTACTTC.

The chain links TRBV27 to TRBJ1-4; 7 bases line up with TRBD1. Losses at the gene ends were 3 bases for V and 6 bases for J; bases not matched to a gene: 4. The V gene's germline CDR1 is MNHEY and CDR2 SMNVEV (reference sequence). This CDR3 spans 14 amino acids. CDR3 sequence reads: CASSFRQGDEKLFF. DNA for the CDR3: TGTGCCAGCAGTTTCCGTCAGGGGGATGAAAAACTGTTTTTT.

In this sample, this clone turned up once. The genes are TRBV28 and TRBJ1-1; TRBD1 might be the D (5 bases). The V gene lost 11 bases and the J gene lost 1 base, with 17 bases spanning the gap. The CDR3 is 14 amino acids. From germline, CDR1 is MDHEN and CDR2 SYDVKM. CDR3 region: CASGGTPRNTEAFF. The CDR3, as DNA: TGTGCCTCAGGCGGGACGCCGAGGAACACTGAAGCTTTCTTT.

This clone was seen just once. The chain carries TRBV27 and TRBJ1-1; tentatively, D is TRBD1 (5 bases). The CDR3 has 15 residues. Looked up from germline, CDR1 is MNHEY and CDR2 is SMNVEV (reference sequence). Trimming left V 1 base short and J 0 bases short, with 9 bases between. CDR3 loop: CASSLFQGMNTEAFF. CDR3 bases: TGTGCCAGCAGTTTATTTCAGGGCATGAACACTGAAGCTTTCTTT.